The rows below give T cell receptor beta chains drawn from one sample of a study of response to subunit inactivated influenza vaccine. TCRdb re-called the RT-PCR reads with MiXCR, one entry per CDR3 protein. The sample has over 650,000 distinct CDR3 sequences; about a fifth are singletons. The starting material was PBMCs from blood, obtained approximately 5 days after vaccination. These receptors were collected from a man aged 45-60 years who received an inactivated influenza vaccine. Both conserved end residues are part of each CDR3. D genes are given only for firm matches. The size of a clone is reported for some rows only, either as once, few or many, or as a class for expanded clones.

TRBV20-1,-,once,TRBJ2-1,TGCAGTGCTAAGGTGGAGCTCTCCTACAATGAGCAGTTCTTC,CSAKVELSYNEQFF
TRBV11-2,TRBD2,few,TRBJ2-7,TGTGCCAGCAGAAGCGGGAGGGCCTACGAGCAGTACTTC,CASRSGRAYEQYF
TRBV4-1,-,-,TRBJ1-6,TGCGCCAGCAGCCAAGATAGAACGGGGATTTCACCCCTCCACTTT,CASSQDRTGISPLHF
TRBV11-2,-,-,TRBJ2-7,TGTGCCAGCAGCTTATACGTCCAGGGTTACGAGCAGTACTTC,CASSLYVQGYEQYF
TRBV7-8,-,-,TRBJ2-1,TGTGCCAGCAGCTGGGCTCAGGGATCCACCTACAATGAGCAGTTCTTC,CASSWAQGSTYNEQFF
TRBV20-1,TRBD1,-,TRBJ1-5,TGCAGTGCTAGAGCGGGACAGGGGGAGGTGCAGCCCCAGCATTTT,CSARAGQGEVQPQHF
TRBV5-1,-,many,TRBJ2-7,TGCGCCAGCAGCTTGGGACAGTCCGAGCAGTACTTC,CASSLGQSEQYF
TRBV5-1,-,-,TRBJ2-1,TGCGCCAGCAGCTGGAGTTTCGGAAACAATGAGCAGTTCTTC,CASSWSFGNNEQFF
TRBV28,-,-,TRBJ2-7,TGTGCCAGCACCCTCCGACAGACCTACGAGCAGTACTTC,CASTLRQTYEQYF
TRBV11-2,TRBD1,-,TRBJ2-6,TGTGCCAGCAGCTTTACGACAGGGAGAAGCTCTGGGGCCAACGTCCTGACTTTC,CASSFTTGRSSGANVLTF
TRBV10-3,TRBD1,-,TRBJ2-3,TGTGCCATCAGGAAAGGACAGGGCCAGCGAGGGAGAGTTGGAGATACGCAGTATTTT,CAIRKGQGQRGRVGDTQYF
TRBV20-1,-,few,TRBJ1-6,TGCAGTGCCCCCGCGGGGCAGGCGAATAATTCACCCCTCCACTTT,CSAPAGQANNSPLHF
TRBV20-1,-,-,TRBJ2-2,TGCAGTGCTAGACCGTGGGATAGGGCGACCGGGGAGCTGTTTTTT,CSARPWDRATGELFF
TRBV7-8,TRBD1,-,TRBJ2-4,TGTGCCAGCAGCTCTTGGACAGGGTCCAAAAACATTCAGTACTTC,CASSSWTGSKNIQYF
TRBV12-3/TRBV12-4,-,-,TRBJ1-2,TGTGCCGGCCGACCGGACGGTAACTATGGCTACACCTTC,CAGRPDGNYGYTF
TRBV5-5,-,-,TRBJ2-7,TGTGCCAGCAGCCTGCCGGACAGGGAGGGAGAGCAGTACTTC,CASSLPDREGEQYF
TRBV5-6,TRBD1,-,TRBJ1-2,TGTGCCAGCAGCCGTGGGACAGGGCACTATGGCTACACCTTC,CASSRGTGHYGYTF
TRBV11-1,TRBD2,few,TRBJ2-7,TGTGCCAGCAGCCCTCGGACTAGCGGGGCGATTAGCTCCTACGAGCAGTACTTC,CASSPRTSGAISSYEQYF
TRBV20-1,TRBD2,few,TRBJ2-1,TGCAGTGCTAGGGCTAGCGGGAGCCTGCTCTACAATGAGCAGTTCTTC,CSARASGSLLYNEQFF
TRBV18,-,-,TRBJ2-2,TGTGCCAGCTCACCACGCCGCCAAGGGACCACCGGGGAGCTGTTTTTT,CASSPRRQGTTGELFF
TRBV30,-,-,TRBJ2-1,TGTGCCTGGAGCCCGTGGGGCTCCTACAATGAGCAGTTCTTC,CAWSPWGSYNEQFF
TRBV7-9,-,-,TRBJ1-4,TGTGCCAGCAGCCTTTTTGCAACTAATGAAAAACTGTTTTTT,CASSLFATNEKLFF
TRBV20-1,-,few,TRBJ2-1,TGCAGTGCTAGCGGTTGGACAGCGTTAGTAGATGAGCAGTTCTTC,CSASGWTALVDEQFF
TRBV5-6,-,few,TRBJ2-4,TGTGCCAGCAGCCTGAGGTACCAGCCAGCCAAAAACATTCAGTACTTC,CASSLRYQPAKNIQYF
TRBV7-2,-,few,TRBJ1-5,TGTGCCAGCGGGGACGGGCGCAATCAGCCCCAGCATTTT,CASGDGRNQPQHF
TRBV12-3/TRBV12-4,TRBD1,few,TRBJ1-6,TGTGCCAGCAGTGGGGACAGAAGCTCCTATAATTCACCCCTCCACTTT,CASSGDRSSYNSPLHF
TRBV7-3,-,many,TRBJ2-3,TGTGCCAGCAGCACCTCGATAGGCACAGATACGCAGTATTTT,CASSTSIGTDTQYF
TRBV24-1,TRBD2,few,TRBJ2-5,TGTGCCACCAGTGATAGCGGGAGATTCCAAGAGACCCAGTACTTC,CATSDSGRFQETQYF
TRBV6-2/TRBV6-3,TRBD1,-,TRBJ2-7,TGTGCCAGCAGTCACAGGGGGACCGGCTACGAGCAGTACTTC,CASSHRGTGYEQYF
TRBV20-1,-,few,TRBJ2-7,TGCAGTGCCCCCAAGGGGGGTCCCTCCTACGAGCAGTACTTC,CSAPKGGPSYEQYF
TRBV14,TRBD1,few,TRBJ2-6,TGTGCCAGCAGCCACACTTACGGGACAGGGGGTCTCTTGGGTAGCTCTGGGGCCAACGTCCTGACTTTC,CASSHTYGTGGLLGSSGANVLTF
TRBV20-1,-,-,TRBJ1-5,TGCAGTGCTAGCCCCAGTAATAGCAATCAGCCCCAGCATTTT,CSASPSNSNQPQHF
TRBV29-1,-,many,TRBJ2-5,TGCAGCAAGAGGTACCAAGAGACCCAGTACTTC,CSKRYQETQYF
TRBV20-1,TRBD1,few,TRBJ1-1,TGCAGTGCTAGACCCATTGGCACCGGGACAGGGGGTTTGGGAACTGAAGCTTTCTTT,CSARPIGTGTGGLGTEAFF
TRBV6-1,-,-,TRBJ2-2,TGTGCCAGCATGCCGCCCCGGACTAACACCGGGGAGCTGTTTTTT,CASMPPRTNTGELFF
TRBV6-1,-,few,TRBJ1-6,TGTGCCAGCAGCCCGGGGCAGGCTAATTCACCCCTCCACTTT,CASSPGQANSPLHF
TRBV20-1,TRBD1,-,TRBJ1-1,TGCAGTGCGGGGGACAGGATGAACACTGAAGCTTTCTTT,CSAGDRMNTEAFF
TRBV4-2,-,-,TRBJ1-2,TGTGCCAGCAGCCAAGAACTCCCAAATACCAGCAACTATGGCTACACCTTC,CASSQELPNTSNYGYTF
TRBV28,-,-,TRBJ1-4,TGTGCCAGCTACGGACCTCAGCGTGAAAAACTGTTTTTT,CASYGPQREKLFF
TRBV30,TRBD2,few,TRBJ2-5,TGTGCCTGGAGACTAGCGGGGATCCAAGAGACCCAGTACTTC,CAWRLAGIQETQYF
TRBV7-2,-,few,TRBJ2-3,TGTGCCAGCAGCTTAGTTGGGGCGGGGTTTTGGGATACGCAGTATTTT,CASSLVGAGFWDTQYF
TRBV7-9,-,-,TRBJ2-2,TGTGCCAGCAGCTTAGGCCTACCTAAGGGTGGATCCGGGGAGCTGTTTTTT,CASSLGLPKGGSGELFF
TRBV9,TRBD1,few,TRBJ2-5,TGTGCCAGCAGCGTTCAGACAGGGGGCGTACAAGAGACCCAGTACTTC,CASSVQTGGVQETQYF
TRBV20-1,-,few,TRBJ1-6,TGCAGTGCTAGCACCGGTCCGGCGAATTCACCCCTCCACTTT,CSASTGPANSPLHF
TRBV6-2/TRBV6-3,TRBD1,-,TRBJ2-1,TGTGCCAGCAGTTACGACCGGGACAGGAGCGACAATGAGCAGTTCTTC,CASSYDRDRSDNEQFF
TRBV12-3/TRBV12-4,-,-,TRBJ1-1,TGTGCCAGCAGCATAAGCAGGGGTAATACTGAAGCTTTCTTT,CASSISRGNTEAFF
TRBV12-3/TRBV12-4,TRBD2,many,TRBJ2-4,TGTGCCAGCACCTTTAGCGGGAGTGACATTCAGTACTTC,CASTFSGSDIQYF
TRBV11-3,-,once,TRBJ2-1,TGTGCCAGCAGCTTAACTACCCACTATGAGCAGTTCTTC,CASSLTTHYEQFF
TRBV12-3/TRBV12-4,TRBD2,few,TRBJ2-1,TGTGCCAGCAGTCCTCTAAAGACTAGCGGGGCCTACAATGAGCAGTTCTTC,CASSPLKTSGAYNEQFF
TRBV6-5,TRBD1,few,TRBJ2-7,TGTGCCAGCAGTTACGCGGGACAGGGCTACGAGCAGTACTTC,CASSYAGQGYEQYF
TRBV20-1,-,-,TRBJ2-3,TGCAGTGCTAGAGGTTCCCTTAGCACAGATACGCAGTATTTT,CSARGSLSTDTQYF
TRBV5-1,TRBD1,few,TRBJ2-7,TGCGCCAGCAGCTTGGCTAAAGGACAGGTCTACGAGCAGTACTTC,CASSLAKGQVYEQYF
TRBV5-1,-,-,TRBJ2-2,TGCGCCAGCAGCTTCGGGCTAGGTAGTGCCGGGGAGCTGTTTTTT,CASSFGLGSAGELFF
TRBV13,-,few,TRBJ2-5,TGTGCCAGCAGCCTAGGGACAAACCAAGAGACCCAGTACTTC,CASSLGTNQETQYF
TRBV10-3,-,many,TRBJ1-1,TGTGCCATCAGTGAGTCTGTGGCATTTGGTGCTTTCTTT,CAISESVAFGAFF